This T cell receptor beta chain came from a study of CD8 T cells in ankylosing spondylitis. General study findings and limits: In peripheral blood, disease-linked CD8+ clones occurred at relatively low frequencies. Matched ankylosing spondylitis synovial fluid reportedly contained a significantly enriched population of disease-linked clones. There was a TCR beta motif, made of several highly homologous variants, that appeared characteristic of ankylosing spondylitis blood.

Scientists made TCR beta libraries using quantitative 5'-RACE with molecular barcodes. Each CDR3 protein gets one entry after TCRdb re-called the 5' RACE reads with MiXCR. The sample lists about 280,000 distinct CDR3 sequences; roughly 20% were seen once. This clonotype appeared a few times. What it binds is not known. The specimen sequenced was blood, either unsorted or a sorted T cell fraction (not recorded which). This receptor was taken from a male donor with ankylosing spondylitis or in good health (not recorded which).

The CDR3 bases are TGTGCCAGCAGCGTAGGGACAGGGCGCGATGAGCAGTTCTTC. Its protein product is CASSVGTGRDEQFF. This rearrangement joins TRBV9 to TRBJ2-1; 8 bases match TRBD1. This CDR3 has 14 amino acids. From germline, CDR1 is SGDLS and CDR2 YYNGEE. After removal of 0 bases from V and 8 bases from J, the junction contained 4 bases not matched to a gene.